Presented here are 5 T cell receptor beta chains from one specimen sequenced in a study of OX40 agonist ivuxolimab in advanced cancers. The assay was immunoSEQ multiplex PCR, and TCRdb's table has in-frame clones only and misses some. The sample includes roughly 79,000 clones, 85% to 95% of them seen just once. The specimen was CD4+ or CD8+ T cells sorted from blood, collected in a trial of the OX40 agonist ivuxolimab. These receptors all come from an adult with an advanced solid tumor such as melanoma, head and neck, liver or kidney cancer.

CDR3 loop: CASSTGTELVEKLFF. CDR3 coding DNA: TGTGCCAGTAGTACTGGGACCGAATTGGTAGAAAAACTGTTTTTT. The chain uses TRBV19 and TRBJ1-4; D possibly corresponds to TRBD1 (5 bases). CDR1 and CDR2 (germline): LNHDA, SQIVND (reference sequence). Trimming left V 4 bases short and J 8 bases short, with 17 bases between. This CDR3 spans 15 amino acids.

V is TRBV4-3 and J is TRBJ1-1, with D tentatively TRBD1 (5 bases). Per the germline V gene, CDR1 is LGHNA and CDR2 is YSLEER. The CDR3 spans 15 residues. The ends were cut back, 2 bases at V and 0 bases at J, with 10 bases in the middle. This CDR3 is CASSQLQGMNTEAFF. For the CDR3, the DNA is TGCGCCAGCAGCCAACTGCAGGGTATGAACACTGAAGCTTTCTTT.

This chain uses TRBV6-6 with TRBJ2-6; 7 positions agree with TRBD1. With V trimmed by 6 bases and J by 2 bases, 1 base remained unmatched. Germline lookup yields CDR1 MNHNY and CDR2 SVGAGI (reference sequence). This CDR3 has 14 residues. CDR3 residues: CASRQGTGANVLTF. As DNA, the CDR3 is TGTGCCAGCAGACAGGGGACTGGGGCCAACGTCCTGACTTTC.

The chain joins TRBV5-6 to TRBJ1-1; D may be TRBD1 (5 bases). The CDR3 loop spans 15 amino acids. Germline V gene data show CDR1 as SGHDT and CDR2 as YYEEEE. Trimming took 4 bases from V and 0 from J, leaving 13 bases between them. The CDR3 loop reads CASSPGWGLNTEAFF. CDR3 nucleotides: TGTGCCAGCAGCCCAGGGTGGGGGTTGAACACTGAAGCTTTCTTT.

The V gene is TRBV11-1, the J gene TRBJ2-7; TRBD1 matches 10 bases. J was trimmed by 1 base and V by 6 bases; bases with no gene match: 9. This CDR3 comprises 16 residues. CDR1 is SGHAT and CDR2 is FQDESV in the germline V gene (reference sequence). The CDR3 DNA follows: TGTGCCAGCAGTTCGCCCGACAGGGGGCCTTCCTACGAGCAGTACTTC. This codes for CASSSPDRGPSYEQYF.